This T cell receptor beta chain was observed in a study of early T cells in non-severe SARS-CoV-2 infection. The overall study: Bulk RNA taken from unsorted whole blood was sequenced, leaving chains unpaired. Study outcomes and limitations: Missing private and CD4 specificities, VDJdb matching favored anti-spike CD8 responses.

This clonotype was picked up many times. Its antigen is currently unknown. In the library, individual cDNA molecules carried attached unique molecular identifiers. From the 5' RACE reads, TCRdb called clonotypes with MiXCR, one entry per CDR3 protein. The sample yields about 33,000 distinct CDR3 sequences, 5% seen once. Trimming took 4 bases from V and 15 from J, leaving 20 bases between them. The CDR3 consists of 13 residues. Germline V gives CDR1 SGHDT, CDR2 YYEEEE. The rearrangement joins TRBV5-6 to TRBJ2-1, with no clear D. The sequence derives from an adult who was a healthcare worker with PCR-confirmed SARS-CoV-2 infection or an uninfected control (not recorded which). Specimen: whole blood. The CDR3 coding sequence is TGTGCCAGCAGCGCGCCCCCGGGCCCCAGGCGGTTCTTC. Protein sequence: CASSAPPGPRRFF.